The 9 T cell receptor beta chains below were found in one sample sequenced in a study of graft-versus-host responses after intestinal transplantation. This table comes from immunoSEQ multiplex PCR, and its TCRdb copy is limited to in-frame clones, with some not included. Of roughly 120,000 clones in the sample, 90% were seen once. These receptors' antigens are unknown. The sample in question was unstimulated CD4+ T cells sorted from spleen or lymph node cells, obtained before intestinal transplant. These receptors came from a human donor who received an intestinal transplant.

The chain is built from TRBV10-2 and TRBJ2-5; possible D gene TRBD2, 6 bases. CDR1 and CDR2 from the germline V gene are WSHSY and SAAADI. V lost 8 bases to trimming and J lost 4 bases, with 17 bases between them. The CDR3 length is 14 residues. CDR3: CASSAAVGGETQYF. CDR3 in DNA: TGCGCCAGCTCCGCGGCTGTGGGGGGAGAGACCCAGTACTTC.

This chain uses TRBV6-6 with TRBJ2-7; 9 nucleotides align to TRBD2. Germline V CDR1 and CDR2: MNHNY, SVGAGI (reference sequence). After removal of 0 bases from V and 2 bases from J, the junction contained 2 bases not matched to a gene. This CDR3 has 15 amino acids. DNA for the CDR3: TGTGCCAGCAGTTACTCTAGCGGGAGAACCTACGAGCAGTACTTC. Amino acid sequence: CASSYSSGRTYEQYF.

The rearrangement links TRBV6-5 to TRBJ1-3; TRBD1 matches 7 bases. CDR3 length: 14 amino acids. Germline V gene data show CDR1 as MNHEY and CDR2 as SVGAGI. The V segment lost 0 bases and the J segment 4 bases; nucleotides outside the gene matches: 0. The CDR3 spells CASSYSQGGNTIYF. Written as DNA, the CDR3 is TGTGCCAGCAGTTACTCACAGGGGGGAAACACCATATATTTT.

The J gene is TRBJ1-2, the V gene TRBV7-9; D not certain. V gave up 5 bases and J gave up 4 bases, with 14 bases separating them. The CDR3 runs 14 residues. Germline values: CDR1 SEHNR, CDR2 FQNEAQ (reference sequence). CDR3 coding DNA: TGTGCCAGCAGCATAACCCCACAAACCTATGGCTACACCTTC. Protein: CASSITPQTYGYTF.

This clone was observed a handful of times. V gene TRBV2 combines with J gene TRBJ1-5, with TRBD1 as a possible D gene (5 bases). Looked up from germline, CDR1 is SNHLY and CDR2 is FYNNEI. The V and J ends lost 3 bases and 2 bases respectively, with 17 bases between them. The CDR3 consists of 17 residues. The CDR3, as DNA: TGTGCCAGCAGTGAGGAGCAGGGCGGTTTTGGCAATCAGCCCCAGCATTTT. Translating gives CASSEEQGGFGNQPQHF.

This CDR3 is CASSFSDSGNTIYF. In DNA form, the CDR3 reads TGCGCCAGCAGCTTTAGCGACTCTGGAAACACCATATATTTT. This sequence joins TRBV5-1 and TRBJ1-3; D gene uncertain. In germline, CDR1 is SGHRS, CDR2 YFSETQ. V shed 2 bases and J shed 0 bases, with 6 bases lying between them. The CDR3 is made up of 14 amino acids.

The J gene is TRBJ2-5, the V gene TRBV11-2; 14 bases agree with TRBD2. The V and J ends lost 5 bases and 4 bases, in that order; junction bases with no gene match: 6. Germline V gene data show CDR1 as SGHAT and CDR2 as FQNNGV. CDR3 length equals 16 residues. DNA of the CDR3: TGTGCCAGCAGCCCCGGGACTAGCGGGGGAGGAGAGACCCAGTACTTC. It encodes CASSPGTSGGGETQYF.

The V and J genes are TRBV5-1 and TRBJ1-4; 9 nucleotides align to TRBD1. The trim removed 0 bases at V and 3 bases at J, leaving 3 bases unmatched. The germline V gene has CDR1 SGHRS and CDR2 YFSETQ. The CDR3 loop spans 16 amino acids. CDR3 sequence: CASSLGTGDANEKLFF. The CDR3 region has the DNA TGCGCCAGCAGCTTGGGGACAGGGGACGCTAATGAAAAACTGTTTTTT.

The chain recombines TRBV7-9 with TRBJ2-5, with 9 bases lining up with TRBD1. Germline-derived CDR1 and CDR2 are SEHNR and FQNEAQ (reference sequence). This CDR3 is 16 amino acids long. V gave up 5 bases and J gave up 0 bases; unmatched junction bases: 7. CDR3 protein: CASSPGDREYQETQYF. CDR3 nucleotide sequence: TGTGCCAGCAGCCCCGGGGACAGGGAGTACCAAGAGACCCAGTACTTC. The full variable domain, completed using reference TRBV7-9 and TRBJ2-5, is DTGVSQNPRHKITKRGQNVTFRCDPISEHNRLYWYRQTLGQGPEFLTYFQNEAQLEKSRLLSDRFSAERPKGSFSTLEIQRTEQGDSAMYLCASSPGDREYQETQYFGPGTRLLVL.